Given below is one TCR beta chain in context. Antigen unknown. V was trimmed by 1 base and J by 0 bases, leaving 3 bases between them. There are 13 residues in the CDR3. Germline CDR1 is SGHAT and CDR2 is FQNNGV. This sample is drawn from a study of cytomegalovirus exposure and HLA in healthy donors. 60 Vbeta and 13 Jbeta primers were used in PCR. Using immunoSEQ multiplex PCR, the repertoire was profiled, and TCRdb retains in-frame clones only, with some absent. The sample table sets out about 100,000 clones. Overall study findings and caveats: The study found most TCR sequences rare, yet found some public TCRs in many donors.

The source of this sequence is a man between 45 and 60 years old in good health and CMV-seronegative. The specimen was PBMCs. The genes are TRBV11-2 and TRBJ1-1; D unclear. The CDR3 DNA sequence: TGTGCCAGCAGCTTAGCGGTGAACACTGAAGCTTTCTTT. Translation gives CASSLAVNTEAFF.